This record concerns one T cell receptor beta chain sequence. The antigen it binds to is not known. No qualities accompany the bases; no much larger clone lies one base away. From the germline V gene, CDR1 is SGHVS and CDR2 is FQNEAQ. V drops 2 bases and J drops 4 bases, leaving 12 bases in between. The CDR3 measures 15 amino acids from cysteine to phenylalanine. CDR3 DNA only is kept here, 45 bases in frame from base 1. This sample is drawn from a study of regulatory T cells in long-lasting Graves disease (dated by TCRdb to the early 2020s). For the study in its entirety: Patients with newly diagnosed Graves' disease had been on antithyroid drugs for under 3 months. Peripheral blood TCR sequencing and RNA sequencing compared persistent Graves' disease patients with newly diagnosed Graves' disease patients. The study took place in China and was registered as a clinical trial. A total of approximately 35 samples underwent TCR sequencing: about 13 from persistent and around 20 from newly diagnosed Graves' disease patients.

Library construction relied on multiplex PCR. The instrument was an Illumina HiSeq 4000. To build TCR beta libraries, CDR3 regions were amplified by Arm-PCR using iRepertoire HTBI primers. Before sequencing, the PCR products went through gel purification. The original methods were these. Across samples, 60 to 75 TRBV and 13 to 15 TRBJ segments were identified and used for gene usage analysis of CDR3 amino acid clonotypes. COPE and FqMerger were used to merge the filtered high-quality paired reads into contigs. Contigs were aligned with BLAST to IMGT TRBV, TRBD and TRBJ reference genes, and CDR3 was defined per IMGT. Clonotypes above 0.1% frequency were classified as highly expanded clones. Shannon entropy served as the measure of repertoire diversity, while the Gini coefficient captured V-J evenness. Public clonotypes were defined as clonotypes shared by more than one individual. TCRdb applied fastp at Q25 and MiXCR to the public reads, then kept only in-frame beta chains. Here each entry gathers all rows of one CDR3 protein and keeps the most common genes and DNA. The V and J calls come from TCRdb's annotation, not from the publication. Here the sample has 530,000 or so distinct CDR3 sequences; roughly 15% occur a single time. 12% of the sample lies in the top ten.

This specimen's time point label, per the study, means: newly diagnosed GD, antithyroid drugs for less than 3 months. RNA was extracted from PBMCs in TRIzol for both TCR sequencing and RNA sequencing. The diagnosis of Graves' disease was made according to American Thyroid Association guidelines. The patients came from an endocrinology department in Xi'an, China. Each patient gave around 9 milliliters of peripheral blood, collected in an EDTA anticoagulant tube. PBMCs were isolated by Ficoll Paque Plus density gradient separation without further T cell sorting. An Agilent 2100 Bioanalyzer and agarose gel were used to check RNA quality, and a NanoDrop 2000 was used to measure RNA concentration. Overall study outcomes, separate from this receptor: The small sample size was acknowledged by the authors as a limitation that may reduce accuracy. Persistent patients shared more public clonotypes among themselves (over 2,500) than newly diagnosed patients did (about 970). Compared with newly diagnosed patients, patients with persistent Graves' disease had lower TCR Shannon entropy and fewer highly expanded clones, which suggests clonal expansion. Because the primary lesion, thyroid tissue, could not be accessed, the study looked at peripheral blood alone. Preferential use of TRBV28, TRBJ1-2 and TRBJ2-5 was observed in persistent disease, whereas TRBV20-1 and TRBJ2-1 were favored in newly diagnosed disease. Sequencing and analysis were restricted to the TCR beta chain.

In addition, the sample was reused for a study of T cells in Graves' hyperthyroidism and ophthalmopathy. According to the second study: Stable Graves' hyperthyroidism was defined as no progression to ophthalmopathy during 18 months of follow-up. Hyperthyroidism patients were aged 18 to 65 years and newly diagnosed, with disease duration of less than 2 months. Exclusion was applied to patients with uncontrolled infections, other autoimmune diseases, pregnancy or lactation. Diagnoses were based on clinical symptoms, serum thyroxine and TRAb, thyroid ultrasound and orbital computed tomography. For the first round of RT-PCR on the TCR CDR3, the HTBI primer set was used together with the Qiagen OneStep RT-PCR kit. Most expanded thyroid clonotypes (frequency above 0.001) were also found in blood, which suggests that blood repertoires may mirror thyroid immune responses. In cross-validation, a model built on a 13 V-J signature told ophthalmopathy apart from stable hyperthyroidism with about 90% sensitivity and approximately 81% specificity, and in testing the same model reached 80%/75%. In validation, progression to ophthalmopathy was predicted by the model with almost 71% sensitivity and under 85% specificity, a median of around 6.5 months before onset. A discovery cohort of around 98 patients, 43 with Graves' ophthalmopathy and fewer than 65 with stable Graves' hyperthyroidism, was used to find distinguishing TCR V-J signatures. An independent validation cohort of 18 to 20 hyperthyroidism patients and 17 patients who later progressed to ophthalmopathy tested prospective prediction of ophthalmopathy. For training and testing, the approximately 97 patients in the discovery cohort were randomly divided in a 7:3 ratio. The study also compared thyroid tissue and blood T-cell repertoires from five or six Graves' hyperthyroidism patients. Once sampling was done, hyperthyroidism patients were given methimazole at a starting dose of 30 mg daily, whereas ophthalmopathy patients were given high-dose intravenous methylprednisolone. A second multiplex PCR round built the libraries, followed by size selection and purification. Paired-end sequencing of the libraries was performed with 100 bp reads on an Illumina HiSeq2000. Raw data were processed with SOAPnuke, discarding reads with adapters, uncalled bases, mean Phred below 15, or no exact constant-primer or identifier match. COPE v1.2.5 was used to merge high-quality paired reads, and clonotypes were defined as unique nucleotide sequences. MiTCR v1.1 was used to align the clonotypes against IMGT TRBV, TRBD and TRBJ reference segments. Analysis was restricted to V-J combinations with a frequency above 0.0001, which covered roughly 99% of repertoires. A TCS score was defined as the ratio between F50 (clonal expansion) and ExV (chaos), using BLOSUM62-based TCRdist between CDR3 peptides within each V-J. Welch's t-statistics and random forest reduced around 550 V-J features to 10 to 15, which were used in a naive Bayes classifier (R e1071). Sample size was not statistically predetermined, and investigators were not blinded to group allocation. The paper reports TCR Vbeta CDR3 sequencing of about 140 peripheral blood samples: fewer than 50 ophthalmopathy, fewer than 80 hyperthyroidism and roughly 17 progressor patients.

This sequence was found in a young man with Graves disease. Donor details come from another sample of the same person, matched by shared clones. Source: peripheral blood mononuclear cells (PBMCs), taken at new diagnosis, from a patient treated with antithyroid drugs. The receptor chain draws on TRBV7-8 and TRBJ2-4, and possibly TRBD1, on 6 matching bases. The CDR3 corresponds to CASSLSRTAKNIQYF. The DNA sequence is given as TGTGCCAGCAGCTTAAGCCGGACAGCAAAAAACATTCAGTACTTC.